Each of the 17 T cell receptor beta chains below was sequenced from the same sample in a study of blood T cell repertoires in COVID-19. Produced via immunoSEQ multiplex PCR; TCRdb's table is partial and in-frame only. This sample has 50,000 to 55,000 clones, with roughly four fifths found just once. The sequenced sample was peripheral blood. The receptor set was obtained from a man older than 75 with COVID-19, enrolled during active disease.

This rearrangement joins TRBV18 to TRBJ1-2, with 12 positions matching TRBD1. The V segment lost 3 bases and the J segment 1 base; nucleotides outside the gene matches: 9. The CDR3 consists of 18 residues. Looked up from germline, CDR1 is KGHSH and CDR2 is LQKENI. CDR3: CASSPGTGGRRGNYGYTF. As DNA, the CDR3 is TGTGCCAGCTCACCCGGGACAGGGGGCCGGCGGGGTAACTATGGCTACACCTTC. The variable domain in full, with the rest retrieved from reference TRBV18 and TRBJ1-2, is NAGVMQNPRHLVRRRGQEARLRCSPMKGHSHVYWYRQLPEEGLKFMVYLQKENIIDESGMPKERFSAEFPKEGPSILRIQQVVRGDSAAYFCASSPGTGGRRGNYGYTFGSGTRLTVV.

The rearrangement links TRBV5-5 to TRBJ2-2; D gene ambiguous. Trimming took off 2 bases at V and 0 bases at J, with 11 bases between the two ends. Germline values: CDR1 SGHKS, CDR2 YYEKEE (reference sequence). The CDR3 is 16 residues long. The CDR3 nucleotides read TGTGCCAGCAGCTTAACAGCCAACACGAACACCGGGGAGCTGTTTTTT. Translation gives CASSLTANTNTGELFF.

DNA of the CDR3: TGCAGTGCTAGTGGGTACAGAACCCAAGAGACCCAGTACTTC. It translates to CSASGYRTQETQYF. This sequence joins TRBV20-1 and TRBJ2-5; D is uncertain. V was shortened by 3 bases and J by 1 base, with 12 bases between the two germline ends. Germline CDR1 DFQATT, CDR2 SNEGSKA (reference sequence). The CDR3 spans 14 residues.

The rearrangement uses TRBV19 and TRBJ2-2, with D perhaps TRBD2 (6 bases). Trimming shortened V by 5 bases and J by 8 bases, and 15 bases separated the two germline ends. Germline assignment: CDR1 LNHDA and CDR2 SQIVND (reference sequence). This CDR3 has 14 residues. CDR3 bases: TGTGCCAGTAGTCGCGGGGAGTTTAGGGGGGAGCTGTTTTTT. This gives the protein CASSRGEFRGELFF.

The chain links TRBV6-5 to TRBJ1-2, with D unresolved. The CDR3 is 12 residues long. Trimming cost V 2 bases and J 7 bases, with 8 bases left between them. CDR1 is MNHEY, CDR2 SVGAGI, per germline. This CDR3 reads CASSYRESGYTF. CDR3 DNA: TGTGCCAGCAGTTACAGGGAGTCTGGCTACACCTTC.

This chain connects TRBV27 to TRBJ1-1, with a tentative D call TRBD1 (5 bases). The V and J ends lost 3 bases and 2 bases respectively, with 10 bases between them. The V gene's germline CDR1 is MNHEY and CDR2 SMNVEV (reference sequence). This CDR3 region has 14 residues. This CDR3 reads CASSFRRGNTEAFF. DNA for the CDR3: TGTGCCAGCAGTTTTCGGAGGGGTAACACTGAAGCTTTCTTT.

This chain links TRBV7-2 with TRBJ2-3; 9 positions agree with TRBD2. The CDR3 is 17 residues long. Unmatched junction bases numbered 9, after V lost 3 bases and J lost 2 bases. Germline V gene sequence: CDR1 SGHTA, CDR2 FQGNSA. CDR3 region: CASSLWGRGGPTDTQYF. In DNA form, the CDR3 reads TGTGCCAGCAGCTTGTGGGGGCGGGGGGGCCCCACAGATACGCAGTATTTT.

The V call is TRBV29-1, the J call TRBJ1-4; a possible D gene is TRBD1 (5 bases). Trimming removed 3 bases from V and 7 bases from J, with 12 bases in between. The V gene's germline CDR1 is SQVTM and CDR2 ANQGSEA. There are 13 residues in the CDR3. The DNA of the CDR3 is TGCAGCGTTGAGGCGGGGGGAGGTGAAAAACTGTTTTTT. Translating it yields CSVEAGGGEKLFF.

This chain joins TRBV2 and TRBJ2-3; tentative D call: TRBD2 (5 bases). Per germline, CDR1 SNHLY and CDR2 FYNNEI. The CDR3 is made up of 14 amino acids. V shed 6 bases and J shed 3 bases, with 13 bases lying between them. This chain's CDR3 is CASRAGIGTDTQYF. Here the CDR3 DNA reads TGTGCCAGCAGGGCCGGGATAGGAACAGATACGCAGTATTTT.

This chain joins TRBV30 and TRBJ1-2; a weak D match, TRBD1 (6 bases). Germline CDR1 and CDR2: GTSNPN and SVGIG (reference sequence). The CDR3 runs 14 residues. Between the trimmed V and J ends, which lost 3 bases and 11 bases, there was a span of 22 bases. The CDR3 nucleotides read TGTGCCTGGAGGACTCACGGGGACGGAAGGGGGTACACCTTC. The encoded protein is CAWRTHGDGRGYTF.

This chain connects TRBV14 to TRBJ2-1; TRBD2 matches at 11 bases. CDR1 and CDR2 from the germline V gene are SGHDN and FVKESK. V shed 4 bases and J 4 bases; nucleotides not matched to a gene: 6. The CDR3 is made up of 16 amino acids. CDR3 DNA sequence: TGTGCCAGCAGCCTAGCCGGGACTAGCGGATACAATGAGCAGTTCTTC. Residues: CASSLAGTSGYNEQFF. Together with reference TRBV14 and TRBJ2-1, the CDR3 gives the full variable domain: EAGVTQFPSHSVIEKGQTVTLRCDPISGHDNLYWYRRVMGKEIKFLLHFVKESKQDESGMPNNRFLAERTGGTYSTLKVQPAELEDSGVYFCASSLAGTSGYNEQFFGPGTRLTVL.

This clone was recorded only once. The chain recombines TRBV5-5 with TRBJ2-5; possible D gene TRBD2, 5 bases. V lost 3 bases and J 2 bases, leaving 11 bases between the germline ends. Germline CDR1 is SGHKS and CDR2 is YYEKEE (reference sequence). The CDR3 spans 14 residues. Written as DNA, the CDR3 is TGTGCCAGCAGCTACCGCGGGTATCAAGAGACCCAGTACTTC. Amino acid sequence: CASSYRGYQETQYF.

The chain carries TRBV10-3 and TRBJ1-1; 10 nucleotides line up with TRBD1. Germline trimming cut 2 bases from V and 1 base from J; bases unmatched to any gene: 4. Germline loops: CDR1 ENHRY, CDR2 SYGVKD. The CDR3 is 16 residues long. This CDR3 reads CAISEGTGVTNTEAFF. The DNA for the CDR3 is TGTGCCATCAGTGAGGGGACAGGGGTAACGAACACTGAAGCTTTCTTT.

The chain is built from TRBV6-2 or TRBV6-3 and TRBJ1-2; D perhaps matches TRBD1 (5 bases). Germline values: CDR1 MNHEY, CDR2 SVGEGT. Trimming stripped 0 bases from V and 8 bases from J, with 7 bases between. The CDR3 is 12 amino acids. This CDR3 reads CASSYSTGGYTF. CDR3 coding DNA: TGTGCCAGCAGTTACTCCACAGGAGGCTACACCTTC.

The chain combines TRBV7-9 with TRBJ1-2; 7 bases line up with TRBD1. The CDR3 extends over 18 amino acids. With V trimmed by 4 bases and J by 0 bases, 14 bases remained unmatched. Germline assignment: CDR1 SEHNR and CDR2 FQNEAQ (reference sequence). The CDR3 DNA sequence: TGTGCCAGCAGCTCCTACCCTTTAACAGGGGACACTAACTATGGCTACACCTTC. It encodes CASSSYPLTGDTNYGYTF.

The chain couples TRBV29-1 to TRBJ1-2, with TRBD1 matching over 10 bases. Trimming at V came to 5 bases and at J to 7 bases, leaving 4 bases not matched to a gene. Germline V lookup: CDR1 SQVTM, CDR2 ANQGSEA. The CDR3 is 12 residues long. The CDR3 sequence: CSVSGQGFGYTF. As DNA, the CDR3 is TGCAGCGTTTCGGGACAGGGGTTTGGCTACACCTTC.

Only a few counts were recorded for this clone. This sequence joins TRBV24-1 and TRBJ1-1; D might be TRBD1 (6 bases). Trimming stripped 11 bases from V and 7 bases from J, with 16 bases between. Germline V gives CDR1 KGHDR, CDR2 SFDVKD. The CDR3 is made up of 12 amino acids. CDR3 loop: CAIGKDSYEAFF. In nucleotides, the CDR3 is TGTGCCATCGGTAAGGACAGCTATGAAGCTTTCTTT.